These 2 T cell receptor beta chains came from one sample sequenced in a study of CD8+ T cells in alopecia areata. The authors extracted RNA and reverse transcribed it into cDNA as the sequencing template. Generated by immunoSEQ multiplex PCR, the TCRdb table keeps only in-frame clones and is missing some. The sample yields 150,000 to 180,000 clones, 40% to 65% seen once. This specimen was CD8+ T cells sorted from blood, taken at week 0. The receptors derive from a human donor with alopecia areata.

This clone turned up a few times. The chain carries TRBV11-2 and TRBJ1-1, with D maybe TRBD1 (6 bases). CDR3 size: 14 residues. Trimming removed 6 bases from V and 4 bases from J, with 15 bases in between. Germline CDR1 reads SGHAT; CDR2 reads FQNNGV. CDR3 loop: CASRPDRSVTEAFF. CDR3 nucleotide sequence: TGTGCCAGCAGACCAGACAGGTCTGTCACTGAAGCTTTCTTT.

The chain recombines TRBV6-5 with TRBJ2-1; 9 nucleotides match TRBD1. CDR3 length equals 14 residues. The trim removed 5 bases at V and 5 bases at J, leaving 4 bases unmatched. Germline-derived CDR1 and CDR2 are MNHEY and SVGAGI. For the CDR3, the DNA is TGTGCCAGCAGTCCGGGACAGGGACACAATGAGCAGTTCTTC. Protein: CASSPGQGHNEQFF.